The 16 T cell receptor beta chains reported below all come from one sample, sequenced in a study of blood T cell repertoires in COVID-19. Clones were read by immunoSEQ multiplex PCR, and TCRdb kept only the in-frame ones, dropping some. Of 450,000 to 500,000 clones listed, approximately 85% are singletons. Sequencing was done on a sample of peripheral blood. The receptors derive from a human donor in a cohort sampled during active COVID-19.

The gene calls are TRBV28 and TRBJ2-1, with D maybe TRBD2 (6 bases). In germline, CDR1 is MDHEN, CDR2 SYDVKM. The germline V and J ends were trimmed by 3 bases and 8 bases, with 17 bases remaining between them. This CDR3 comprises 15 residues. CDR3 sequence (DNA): TGTGCCAGCAGTTTTTCCACACGGGACTTGCATGAGCAGTTCTTC. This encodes CASSFSTRDLHEQFF. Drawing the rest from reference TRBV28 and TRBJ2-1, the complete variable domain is DVKVTQSSRYLVKRTGEKVFLECVQDMDHENMFWYRQDPGLGLRLIYFSYDVKMKEKGDIPEGYSVSREKKERFSLILESASTNQTSMYLCASSFSTRDLHEQFFGPGTRLTVL.

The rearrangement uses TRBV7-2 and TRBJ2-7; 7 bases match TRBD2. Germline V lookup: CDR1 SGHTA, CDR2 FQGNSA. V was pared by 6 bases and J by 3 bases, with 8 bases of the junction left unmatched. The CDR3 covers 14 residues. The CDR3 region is CASRSGTTYYEQYF. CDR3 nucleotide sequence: TGTGCCAGCAGATCCGGGACTACCTACTACGAGCAGTACTTC.

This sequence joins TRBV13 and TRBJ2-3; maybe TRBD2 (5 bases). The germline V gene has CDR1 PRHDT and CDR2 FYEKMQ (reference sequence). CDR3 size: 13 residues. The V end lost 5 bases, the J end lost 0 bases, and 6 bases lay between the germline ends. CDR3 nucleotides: TGTGCCAGCAGCAGACTAAGCACAGATACGCAGTATTTT. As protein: CASSRLSTDTQYF.

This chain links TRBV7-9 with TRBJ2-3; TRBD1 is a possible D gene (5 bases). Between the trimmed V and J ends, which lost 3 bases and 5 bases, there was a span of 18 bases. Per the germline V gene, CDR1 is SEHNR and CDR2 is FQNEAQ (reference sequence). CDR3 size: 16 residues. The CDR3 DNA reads TGTGCCAGCAGCTTGTTGGGGCGCCAATCGAAAGATACGCAGTATTTT. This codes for CASSLLGRQSKDTQYF.

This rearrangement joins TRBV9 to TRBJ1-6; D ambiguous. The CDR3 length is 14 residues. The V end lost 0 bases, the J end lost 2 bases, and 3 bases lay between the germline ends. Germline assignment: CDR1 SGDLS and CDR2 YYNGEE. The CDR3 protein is CASSVAAYNSPLHF. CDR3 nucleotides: TGTGCCAGCAGCGTAGCCGCCTATAATTCACCCCTCCACTTT.

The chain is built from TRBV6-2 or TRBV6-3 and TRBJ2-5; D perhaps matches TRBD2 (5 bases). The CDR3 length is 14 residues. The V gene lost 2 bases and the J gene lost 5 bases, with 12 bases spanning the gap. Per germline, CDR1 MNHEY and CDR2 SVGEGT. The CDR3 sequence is CASSYAEGWETQYF. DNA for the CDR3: TGTGCCAGCAGTTACGCCGAGGGTTGGGAGACCCAGTACTTC.

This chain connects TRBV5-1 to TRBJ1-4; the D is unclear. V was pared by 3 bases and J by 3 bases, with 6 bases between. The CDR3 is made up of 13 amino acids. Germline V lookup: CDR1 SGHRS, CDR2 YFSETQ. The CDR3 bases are TGCGCCAGCAGCTACGGTTCTAATGAAAAACTGTTTTTT. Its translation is CASSYGSNEKLFF. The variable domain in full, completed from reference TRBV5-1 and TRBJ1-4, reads KAGVTQTPRYLIKTRGQQVTLSCSPISGHRSVSWYQQTPGQGLQFLFEYFSETQRNKGNFPGRFSGRQFSNSRSEMNVSTLELGDSALYLCASSYGSNEKLFFGSGTQLSVL.

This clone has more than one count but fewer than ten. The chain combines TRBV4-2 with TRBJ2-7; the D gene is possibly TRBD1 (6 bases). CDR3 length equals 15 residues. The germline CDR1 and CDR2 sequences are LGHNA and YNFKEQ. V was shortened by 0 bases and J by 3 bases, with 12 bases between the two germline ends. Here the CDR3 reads CASSQDRTDRYEQYF. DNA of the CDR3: TGTGCCAGCAGCCAAGATCGGACAGACCGCTACGAGCAGTACTTC.

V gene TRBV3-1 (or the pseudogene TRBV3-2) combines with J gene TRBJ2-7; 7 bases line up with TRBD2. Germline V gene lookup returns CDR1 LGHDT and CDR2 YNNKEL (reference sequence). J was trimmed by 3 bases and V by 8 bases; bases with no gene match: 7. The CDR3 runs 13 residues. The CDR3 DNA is TGTGCCAGCCCCTTGCGGGAGTTCTACGAGCAGTACTTC. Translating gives CASPLREFYEQYF.

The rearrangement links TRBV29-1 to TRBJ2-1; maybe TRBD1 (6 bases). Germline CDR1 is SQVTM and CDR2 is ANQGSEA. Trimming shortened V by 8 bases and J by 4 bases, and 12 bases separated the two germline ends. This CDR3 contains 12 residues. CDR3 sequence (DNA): TGCAGCTGGGGGCAGGGGTACAATGAGCAGTTCTTC. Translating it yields CSWGQGYNEQFF.

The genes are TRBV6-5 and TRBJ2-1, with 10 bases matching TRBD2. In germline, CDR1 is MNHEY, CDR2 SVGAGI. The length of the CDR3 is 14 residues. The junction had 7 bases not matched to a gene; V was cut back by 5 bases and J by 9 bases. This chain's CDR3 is CASSLRTSGPEQFF. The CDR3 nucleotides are TGTGCCAGCAGTCTCAGGACTAGCGGCCCTGAGCAGTTCTTC.

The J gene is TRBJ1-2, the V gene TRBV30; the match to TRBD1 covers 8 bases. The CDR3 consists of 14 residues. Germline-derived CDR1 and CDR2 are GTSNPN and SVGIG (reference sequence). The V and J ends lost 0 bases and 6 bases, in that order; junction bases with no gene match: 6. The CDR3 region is CAWSVWQGADGYTF. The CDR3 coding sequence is TGTGCCTGGAGTGTGTGGCAGGGGGCAGATGGCTACACCTTC.

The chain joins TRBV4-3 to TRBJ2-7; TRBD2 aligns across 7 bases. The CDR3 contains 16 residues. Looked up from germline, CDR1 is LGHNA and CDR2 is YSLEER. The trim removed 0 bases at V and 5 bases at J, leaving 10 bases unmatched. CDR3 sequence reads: CASSQDWAGVENEQYF. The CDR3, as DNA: TGCGCCAGCAGCCAAGATTGGGCGGGAGTAGAGAACGAGCAGTACTTC.

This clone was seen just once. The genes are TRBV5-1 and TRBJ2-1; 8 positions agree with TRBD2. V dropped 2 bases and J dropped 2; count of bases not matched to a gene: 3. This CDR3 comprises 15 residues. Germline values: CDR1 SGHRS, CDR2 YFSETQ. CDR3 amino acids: CASSLTGGPYNEQFF. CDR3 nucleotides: TGCGCCAGCAGCTTAACGGGAGGGCCCTACAATGAGCAGTTCTTC.

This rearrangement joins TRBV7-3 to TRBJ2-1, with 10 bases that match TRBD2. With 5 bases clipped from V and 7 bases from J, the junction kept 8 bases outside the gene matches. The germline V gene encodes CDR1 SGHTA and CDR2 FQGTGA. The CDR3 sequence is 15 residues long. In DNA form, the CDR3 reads TGTGCCAGCAGCCCCTTTAGCGGGAGGCCAAATGAGCAGTTCTTC. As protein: CASSPFSGRPNEQFF.

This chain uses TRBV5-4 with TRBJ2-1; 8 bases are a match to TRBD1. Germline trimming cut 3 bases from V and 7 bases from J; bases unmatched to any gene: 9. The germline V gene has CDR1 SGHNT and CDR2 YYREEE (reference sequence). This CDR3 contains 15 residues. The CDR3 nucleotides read TGTGCCAGCAGCTCCCAGGGGGCGCAAGTTAATGAGCAGTTCTTC. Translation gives CASSSQGAQVNEQFF. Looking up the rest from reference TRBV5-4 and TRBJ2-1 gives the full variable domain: ETGVTQSPTHLIKTRGQQVTLRCSSQSGHNTVSWYQQALGQGPQFIFQYYREEENGRGNFPPRFSGLQFPNYSSELNVNALELDDSALYLCASSSQGAQVNEQFFGPGTRLTVL.